This TCR beta chain originates from a study of blood T cell repertoires in COVID-19. The CDR3 has 16 amino acids. Germline assignment: CDR1 SGHTA and CDR2 FQGNSA. V lost 3 bases, J lost 2 bases, and 10 bases stayed unmatched. The data were produced by immunoSEQ multiplex PCR, yet TCRdb's version contains in-frame clones alone and is incomplete. The data hold around 100,000 clones, with approximately 79% observed a single time. The material sequenced was peripheral blood. The clonotype comes from a man aged 70 or older with COVID-19, enrolled during active disease. This sequence joins TRBV7-2 and TRBJ2-7; 7 nucleotides match TRBD2. The CDR3 bases are TGTGCCAGCAGCTTGATGGGGCGGGAGATCCCCTACGAGCAGTACTTC. It specifies CASSLMGREIPYEQYF.